A selection of T cell receptor beta chains follows, all from one sample in a study of spatial heterogeneity in lung cancer. TCRdb redid the calling of the 5' RACE reads with MiXCR, one entry per CDR3 protein. The sample lists fewer than 10,000 distinct CDR3 sequences, 5% seen once, with roughly 14% in the top ten. The specimen comprised lung tumor tissue, sampled at surgery. Receptor source: a female donor with early-stage non-small cell lung cancer. Both conserved end residues are part of each CDR3. The D gene is left open where the match is weak. Where a row states a size, it is once, few, many or the class of an expanded clone; other rows omit it.

V gene	J gene	D gene	clone size	CDR3 DNA	CDR3 protein
TRBV12-3/TRBV12-4	TRBJ2-1	.	medium-sized	TGTGCCAGCAGCCCCGGGGCCTCCTACAATGAGCAGTTCTTC	CASSPGASYNEQFF
TRBV11-2	TRBJ2-5	.	.	TGTGCCAGCAGCCGAATTAACCAGCGGACGACCCAGTACTTC	CASSRINQRTTQYF
TRBV5-6	TRBJ1-2	.	many	TGTGCCAGCAAAGGGGATCTTTATGGCTACACCTTC	CASKGDLYGYTF
TRBV12-2	TRBJ2-1	.	many	TGTGCAAGTCGCTTAGCTACGACTAGCGGGTACTACCACTCCTACAATGAGCAGTTCTTC	CASRLATTSGYYHSYNEQFF
TRBV7-3	TRBJ2-1	TRBD2	medium-sized	TGTGCCAGCAGCCAAGGACTAGCGGGAATCAATGAGCAGTTCTTC	CASSQGLAGINEQFF
TRBV27	TRBJ2-7	.	many	TGTGCCAGCAGTTTCCCCCCGAACAGGGCCTACGAGCAGTACTTC	CASSFPPNRAYEQYF
TRBV5-5	TRBJ1-1	.	medium-sized	TGTGCCAGCAGCATGAACACTGAAGCTTTCTTT	CASSMNTEAFF
TRBV20-1	TRBJ1-1	.	medium-sized	TGCAGTGCTAGAGGAAGTTATGGTCCGCAGAACACTGAAGCTTTCTTT	CSARGSYGPQNTEAFF
TRBV11-3	TRBJ2-7	.	many	TGTGCCAGCAGCTCCAGACGGATAACGAACTACGAGCAGTACTTC	CASSSRRITNYEQYF
TRBV3-1	TRBJ1-1	.	many	TGTGCCAGCAGCCAAGATTGGTTCTGGACAACAAACACTGAAGCTTTCTTT	CASSQDWFWTTNTEAFF
TRBV12-3/TRBV12-4	TRBJ1-5	.	.	TGTGCCAGCAGTCAACAGGGAACACAGCAGCCCCAGCATTTT	CASSQQGTQQPQHF
TRBV7-9	TRBJ1-1	.	many	TGTGCCAGCAGCTTTGACTCGAACACTGAAGCTTTCTTT	CASSFDSNTEAFF
TRBV2	TRBJ1-6	.	many	TGTGCCAGCAGTTTAACGGACGTCAATAATTCACCCCTCCACTTT	CASSLTDVNNSPLHF
TRBV7-9	TRBJ2-1	TRBD2	medium-sized	TGTGCCAGCAGCTTAGAATCACGGTTGATAAGCGGGAGGGACAATGAGCAGTTCTTC	CASSLESRLISGRDNEQFF
TRBV28	TRBJ1-1	.	few	TGTGCCAGCAGTTACGAGGGCGCCTACACTGAAGCTTTCTTT	CASSYEGAYTEAFF
TRBV28	TRBJ2-3	TRBD1	.	TGTGCCAGCAGGCCCGTCGGACAGGGGTTGACAGATACGCAGTATTTT	CASRPVGQGLTDTQYF
TRBV7-3	TRBJ2-3	TRBD1	medium-sized	TGTGCCAGCAGCCTACTCCCCAGGGGGCGCGGGGGCACAGATACGCAGTATTTT	CASSLLPRGRGGTDTQYF
TRBV9	TRBJ2-1	.	medium-sized	TGTGCCAGCAGCGTAGGAACTGCTGAGCAGTTCTTC	CASSVGTAEQFF
TRBV30	TRBJ1-5	.	many	TGTGCCTCCTTGACCGAACTCGATCAGCCCCAGCATTTT	CASLTELDQPQHF
TRBV20-1	TRBJ2-3	TRBD2	many	TGCAGTGCTAGAGTGCCGGGACTAGCGGGAGGGAACACAGATACGCAGTATTTT	CSARVPGLAGGNTDTQYF
TRBV27	TRBJ1-5	.	medium-sized	TGTGCCAGCAGTTTAAATAACGGTCAGCCCCAGCATTTT	CASSLNNGQPQHF
TRBV6-2/TRBV6-3	TRBJ2-2	.	many	TGTGCCAGCAGGCGCGGGACCGCGAACACCGGGGAGCTGTTTTTT	CASRRGTANTGELFF
TRBV12-3/TRBV12-4	TRBJ2-7	.	many	TGTGCCAGCAGTCGTAGAGTGGTAGCCTACGAGCAGTACTTC	CASSRRVVAYEQYF
TRBV5-1	TRBJ2-5	TRBD1	medium-sized	TGCGCCAGCAGCTCGCCGGGACAGGGGGCAAGAGAGACCCAGTACTTC	CASSSPGQGARETQYF
TRBV18	TRBJ2-4	.	many	TGTGCCAGCTCACCAAACGGCCAGGGTGACATTCAGTACTTC	CASSPNGQGDIQYF
TRBV7-8	TRBJ1-1	.	many	TGTGCCAGCAGCTTCACCGCAGAACAGGGTGGAGGCGCTTTCTTT	CASSFTAEQGGGAFF
TRBV13	TRBJ1-4	.	few	TGTGCCAGCAGCTTACACGACAGTAATGAAAAACTGTTTTTT	CASSLHDSNEKLFF
TRBV29-1	TRBJ2-7	.	many	TGCAGCGTTGCGCGTCGGCTTGACTACGAGCAGTACTTC	CSVARRLDYEQYF
TRBV18	TRBJ2-5	TRBD1	many	TGTGCCAGCTCACCAACCGGGACAGGGGCAGAGACCCAGTACTTC	CASSPTGTGAETQYF
TRBV7-9	TRBJ1-2	.	many	TGTGCCAGCAGCTTAGGAGGTCAGGGCGGCGGCTACACCTTC	CASSLGGQGGGYTF
TRBV6-6	TRBJ2-1	TRBD2	medium-sized	TGTGCCAGCAGTCCCTCGGGACTAGCGGGAATCCACAATGAGCAGTTCTTC	CASSPSGLAGIHNEQFF
TRBV20-1	TRBJ2-7	TRBD2	many	TGCAGTGCTGGCTTCAGCGGGAGGGTCTCCTACGAGCAGTACTTC	CSAGFSGRVSYEQYF
TRBV23-1	TRBJ1-5	.	many	TGCGCCAGCAGTGGCACGGACAGCAAATCCAATCAGCCCCAGCATTTT	CASSGTDSKSNQPQHF
TRBV10-3	TRBJ2-1	TRBD2	many	TGTGCCATCAGTGGAACTAGCGGATACAATGAGCAGTTCTTC	CAISGTSGYNEQFF
TRBV6-5	TRBJ2-5	TRBD2	many	TGTGCCAGTTATCGACTAGCGGGAGGTGGAGAGACCCAGTACTTC	CASYRLAGGGETQYF
TRBV19	TRBJ2-7	.	.	TGTGCCAGTAGTATGAGCGTGGGGGCCATCGAGCAGTACTTC	CASSMSVGAIEQYF
TRBV13	TRBJ1-5	.	medium-sized	TGTGCCAGCAGCTTAGGACAGAGCAATCAGCCCCAGCATTTT	CASSLGQSNQPQHF
TRBV6-5	TRBJ2-1	.	many	TGTGCCAGCAGTTCAAACTACGGGACGAACAATGAGCAGTTCTTC	CASSSNYGTNNEQFF
TRBV7-3	TRBJ2-5	.	.	TGTGCCAGCAGCCAGGGGGGCCAAAGGGTGGAGACCCAGTACTTC	CASSQGGQRVETQYF
TRBV27	TRBJ2-5	.	many	TGTGCCAGCAGTCTTGGTACAGAGAACTTAGAGACCCAGTACTTC	CASSLGTENLETQYF
TRBV20-1	TRBJ2-7	.	many	TGCAGTGCTTCTCCTGACGGGACCTACGAGCAGTACTTC	CSASPDGTYEQYF
TRBV18	TRBJ2-7	.	many	TGTGCCAGCTCATACGAGTCCCGGTCAGAGCAGTACTTC	CASSYESRSEQYF
TRBV25-1	TRBJ1-2	.	.	TGTGCCAGCACAATGGGGGTGGAGGGCTACACCTTC	CASTMGVEGYTF
TRBV7-1	TRBJ1-2	.	.	TGTGCCAGCAGCTCCTGGGGGGATTTAATGCTTGGCTACACCTTC	CASSSWGDLMLGYTF
TRBV2	TRBJ2-7	TRBD1	medium-sized	TGTGCCAGCGCTGGGACAGGGGGCGAGGACGAGCAGTACTTC	CASAGTGGEDEQYF